The 31 T cell receptor beta chains below all came from one sample that was sequenced in a study of CD8+CD57+ T cells in acquired aplastic anemia. It was genomic DNA that served as the template for profiling TCR beta VDJ and CDR3. Via MiXCR, TCRdb re-called the reads, giving one row per CDR3 protein. This table holds roughly 260,000 distinct CDR3 sequences, approximately 45% found once. CD8+CD57+ cell expansion had been shown by flow cytometry in patients chosen for sequencing. The material sequenced was sorted CD4+, CD8+, or CD8+CD57+ T cells (not recorded which) from PBMCs. All receptors derive from a human donor with aplastic anemia.

About this clonotype: The junction shows a germline mismatch at one end, possibly a read error. The chain links TRBV3-1 to TRBJ1-1; tentative D call: TRBD1 (5 bases). There are 15 residues in the CDR3. Looked up from germline, CDR1 is LGHDT and CDR2 is YNNKEL (reference sequence). The DNA of the CDR3 is TGTGCCAGCAGCCTAGTAATCTCGGGGGTCTTGGAAGCTTCCTTT. Its protein product is CASSLVISGVLEASF.

Note on this clonotype: The junction departs from germline at one end; a sequencing error may be responsible. The rearrangement joins TRBV7-9 to TRBJ1-2; 7 bases are a match to TRBD1. The CDR3 totals 14 residues. The germline V gene encodes CDR1 SEHNR and CDR2 FQNEAQ (reference sequence). The DNA for the CDR3 is TGTGCCAGCAGCTTAACCGGGACAGACTATGGCTACACATTC. As protein: CASSLTGTDYGYTF.

The table lists this clonotype with a few counts. The V gene is TRBV27, the J gene TRBJ1-4, with D unclear. This CDR3 comprises 14 residues. The germline gives CDR1 MNHEY, CDR2 SMNVEV (reference sequence). V was cut by 5 bases and J by 4 bases, with 11 bases left in between. The CDR3 sequence: CASSRRTDNEKLFF. CDR3 sequence (DNA): TGTGCCAGCAGTAGACGAACAGATAATGAAAAACTGTTTTTT.

This clonotype was detected many times. The V gene is TRBV5-6, the J gene TRBJ2-7; D might be TRBD1 (6 bases). Germline loops: CDR1 SGHDT, CDR2 YYEEEE. This CDR3 region has 14 residues. Trimming shortened V by 4 bases and J by 0 bases, and 11 bases separated the two germline ends. The CDR3 loop is CASSGGQSSYEQYF. CDR3 DNA sequence: TGTGCCAGCAGCGGGGGACAAAGCTCCTACGAGCAGTACTTC.

CDR3 nucleotides: TGTGCCAGCAGCCCACCCGGGGGAAAGGAGTACGACTTTCGGGAAAAACTGTTTTTT. Its translation: CASSPPGGKEYDFREKLFF. The V call is TRBV7-8, the J call TRBJ1-4; possibly TRBD1 for D (5 bases). CDR3 length: 19 amino acids. Between the trimmed V and J ends, which lost 5 bases and 8 bases, there was a span of 30 bases. CDR1 and CDR2 (germline): SGHVS, FQNEAQ.

This clonotype was seen more than once but under ten times. The chain combines TRBV7-9 with TRBJ2-7; D might be TRBD1 (6 bases). Per germline, CDR1 SEHNR and CDR2 FQNEAQ (reference sequence). The CDR3 length is 13 residues. Trimming took 4 bases from V and 0 from J, leaving 7 bases between them. Here the CDR3 reads CASSSGDSYEQYV. In DNA, the CDR3 is TGTGCCAGCAGCTCAGGGGACTCCTACGAGCAGTACGTC.

In this sample, this clonotype turned up many times. The chain is built from TRBV27 and TRBJ1-2; D is uncertain. With 5 bases removed from V and 3 bases from J, the gap between germline ends came to 16 bases. There are 15 residues in the CDR3. The germline gives CDR1 MNHEY, CDR2 SMNVEV (reference sequence). The CDR3 is CASSDQINGDYGYTF. CDR3 sequence (DNA): TGTGCCAGCAGTGACCAGATTAACGGGGACTATGGCTACACCTTC.

About this clonotype: This may come from a read error, since a much larger clone is one base off. The V call is TRBV27, the J call TRBJ1-1, with D unclear. The CDR3 is 13 amino acids. Per germline, CDR1 MNHEY and CDR2 SMNVEV (reference sequence). V gave up 8 bases and J gave up 4 bases, with 14 bases separating them. This CDR3 is CASSVATGTEAFF. The CDR3 region has the DNA TGTGCCAGCTCTGTAGCCACGGGCACTGAAGCTTTCTTT.

The genes are TRBV6-1 and TRBJ1-5, with D possibly TRBD1 on 6 matching bases. Germline V gene lookup returns CDR1 MNHNS and CDR2 SASEGT. Trimming cost V 1 base and J 6 bases, with 13 bases left between them. The CDR3 length is 15 residues. The CDR3, as DNA: TGTGCCAGCAGTGAAGACAGGGTAATTCGTCAGCCCCAGCATTTT. Translation: CASSEDRVIRQPQHF.

The sample holds a few counts of this clonotype. The V call is TRBV12-3 or TRBV12-4, the J call TRBJ1-2, with 8 nucleotides matching TRBD1. The CDR3 contains 14 residues. V trimming: 6 bases; J trimming: 8 bases; junction bases outside the gene matches: 11. The CDR3 sequence: CASRPPTGVLGYTF. CDR3 bases: TGTGCCAGCAGACCCCCGACAGGGGTTTTAGGCTACACCTTC.

This clonotype was seen more than once but under ten times. This could be a read error, since a much larger clone is one nucleotide away. The CDR3 DNA is TGCGGTGCTCCCAGGTACCAAGAGACCCAGTACTTC. This sequence encodes CGAPRYQETQYF. The chain links TRBV20-1 to TRBJ2-5; no reliable D call. CDR1 and CDR2 (germline): DFQATT, SNEGSKA (reference sequence). This CDR3 region has 12 residues.

The chain has TRBV10-3 and TRBJ2-2; 8 bases fit TRBD1. V trimming: 6 bases; J trimming: 0 bases; junction bases outside the gene matches: 15. The germline gives CDR1 ENHRY, CDR2 SYGVKD. CDR3 length equals 19 residues. The CDR3 coding sequence is TGTGCCATCAGCGGAAACCTACTCAGGACAGGGACGAACACCGGGGAGCTGTTTTTT. As protein: CAISGNLLRTGTNTGELFF.

This clonotype was seen only a few times. The CDR3 nucleotides are TGTGCCAGCATCTCAGAGGGAAATGAGCAGTTCTTC. This translates into CASISEGNEQFF. The chain joins TRBV7-2 to TRBJ2-1; possibly TRBD2 for D (5 bases). The CDR3 contains 12 residues. With 7 bases removed from V and 7 bases from J, the gap between germline ends came to 11 bases. Germline V gene data show CDR1 as SGHTA and CDR2 as FQGNSA.

This clonotype was seen only once. J is TRBJ2-3 and V is TRBV9; TRBD1 is a possible D gene (6 bases). The V end was cut by 3 bases, the J end by 2 bases, with 19 bases between. This CDR3 comprises 17 residues. The V gene's germline CDR1 is SGDLS and CDR2 YYNGEE. The CDR3 DNA reads as TGTGCCAGCAGCGCGATGGCTGGACAGAGAATCACAGATACGCAGTATTTT. Protein: CASSAMAGQRITDTQYF.

Note on this clonotype: A much larger clonotype is one base distant, so this may be a read error. No conserved phenylalanine or tryptophan ends this CDR3, so it is likely a read error. The chain employs TRBV11-2 and TRBJ1-1; D unclear. Trimming cost V 4 bases and J 6 bases, with 15 bases left between them. This CDR3 is built from 14 residues. Germline V lookup: CDR1 SGHAT, CDR2 FQNNGV. The CDR3 DNA sequence: TGTGCCAGCAGCTCAGTGGTCCTAAGGGCTGAAGCTTTCCTT. Amino acid sequence: CASSSVVLRAEAFL.

The V gene is TRBV24-1, the J gene TRBJ2-7, with a weak D call TRBD1 (6 bases). The CDR3 covers 16 residues. Germline CDR1 KGHDR, CDR2 SFDVKD. The V end was cut by 3 bases, the J end by 3 bases, with 17 bases between. The CDR3 here is CATSDHTLTGSYEQYF. CDR3 nucleotide sequence: TGTGCCACCAGTGATCATACCCTTACAGGGAGCTACGAGCAGTACTTC.

This rearrangement joins TRBV5-5 to TRBJ1-6; weak D call: TRBD1 (5 bases). This CDR3 region has 14 residues. Germline CDR1 is SGHKS and CDR2 is YYEKEE (reference sequence). Deletions cut 4 bases from V and 7 bases from J, with 12 bases between. The CDR3 reads CASSSGGINSPLHF. CDR3 in DNA: TGTGCCAGCAGCAGTGGGGGGATCAATTCACCCCTCCACTTT.

This clonotype is categorized as large. V is TRBV13 and J is TRBJ2-2; D might be TRBD1 or TRBD2, each matching 6 bases. The V and J ends lost 2 bases and 5 bases respectively, with 9 bases between them. There are 14 residues in the CDR3. Germline V gives CDR1 PRHDT, CDR2 FYEKMQ (reference sequence). The DNA of the CDR3 is TGTGCCAGCAGCTTACAGGGGAGGACCGGGGAGCTGTTTTTT. This encodes CASSLQGRTGELFF.

V gene TRBV12-5 combines with J gene TRBJ1-1; perhaps TRBD1 as D (6 bases). The CDR3 is 16 residues long. Germline V gene sequence: CDR1 LGHNT, CDR2 FRNRAP. In nucleotides, the CDR3 is TGTGCCAGCAGTTTAGCCGGAGATCCAGGGGAAGCTGAAGCTTTCTTT. Encoded protein: CASSLAGDPGEAEAFF.

This clonotype appeared many times. The chain uses TRBV14 and TRBJ1-2; unclear D gene. The CDR3 contains 14 residues. V lost 0 bases and J lost 4, with 9 bases in between. Germline assignment: CDR1 SGHDN and CDR2 FVKESK. The DNA of the CDR3 is TGTGCCAGCAGCCAAGATATAACAGCCTATGGCTACACCTTC. Its translation is CASSQDITAYGYTF.

The chain links TRBV24-1 to TRBJ1-1; 7 bases agree with TRBD1. The trim removed 4 bases at V and 7 bases at J, leaving 11 bases unmatched. Germline loops: CDR1 KGHDR, CDR2 SFDVKD. The CDR3 totals 15 residues. In DNA form, the CDR3 reads TGTGCCACCAGTGACAGTACAGGGGAGGACATTGAAGCTTTCTTT. It encodes CATSDSTGEDIEAFF.

The gene calls are TRBV7-9 and TRBJ1-1; D is unclear. The V gene's germline CDR1 is SEHNR and CDR2 FQNEAQ (reference sequence). V lost 5 bases and J 8 bases, leaving 12 bases between the germline ends. The CDR3 sequence is 12 residues long. For the CDR3, the DNA is TGTGCCAGCAGCGGATGGAACGCGGAAGCTTTCTTT. Translation gives CASSGWNAEAFF. Full variable domain (remainder filled in from reference TRBV7-9 and TRBJ1-1): DTGVSQNPRHKITKRGQNVTFRCDPISEHNRLYWYRQTLGQGPEFLTYFQNEAQLEKSRLLSDRFSAERPKGSFSTLEIQRTEQGDSAMYLCASSGWNAEAFFGQGTRLTVV.

A remark on this clonotype: This sequence may be a read error, since a much larger clone differs from it by one base. The chain employs TRBV7-9 and TRBJ2-1, with 7 bases lining up with TRBD1. Germline lookup yields CDR1 SEHNR and CDR2 FQNEAQ (reference sequence). This CDR3 is built from 17 residues. Here the CDR3 reads CASSPNISGQPYNEQFF. The CDR3 coding sequence is TGCGCCAGCAGCCCCAATATTTCGGGACAGCCCTACAATGAGCAGTTCTTC.

The V and J genes are TRBV29-1 and TRBJ2-3, with 7 bases identical to TRBD2. Looked up from germline, CDR1 is SQVTM and CDR2 is ANQGSEA. The CDR3 sequence is 12 residues long. CDR3 nucleotide sequence: TGCAGTGTAGCGGGTAGCACAGATACGCAGTATTTT. It translates to CSVAGSTDTQYF.

The chain is built from TRBV20-1 and TRBJ2-7; the D gene is possibly TRBD1 (6 bases). Germline V CDR1 and CDR2: DFQATT, SNEGSKA (reference sequence). The CDR3 consists of 12 residues. V lost 5 bases and J 0 bases, leaving 8 bases between the germline ends. The CDR3 reads CSASRGSYEQYF. The CDR3, as DNA: TGCAGTGCTTCCAGGGGCTCCTACGAGCAGTACTTC.

This chain joins TRBV2 and TRBJ1-6; D perhaps matches TRBD1 (6 bases). V gave up 3 bases and J gave up 9 bases, with 18 bases separating them. The CDR3 loop spans 16 amino acids. Germline V gene data show CDR1 as SNHLY and CDR2 as FYNNEI. Here the CDR3 DNA reads TGTGCCAGCAGTGACGACAGGTATCGGCGAGCTTCACCCCTCCACTTT. It translates to CASSDDRYRRASPLHF.

Ten or more counts support this clonotype. This chain connects TRBV2 to TRBJ1-5, with 7 nucleotides matching TRBD1. V lost 2 bases, J lost 3 bases, and 16 bases stayed unmatched. The CDR3 runs 19 residues. Germline V gives CDR1 SNHLY, CDR2 FYNNEI. The CDR3 region has the DNA TGTGCCAGCAGTGAATATATCCCAGGGACAGTATACGACAATCAGCCCCAGCATTTT. It specifies CASSEYIPGTVYDNQPQHF.

This rearrangement joins TRBV15 to TRBJ2-1; TRBD2 matches at 8 bases. CDR1 and CDR2 (germline): LNHNV, YYDKDF (reference sequence). Trimming cost V 5 bases and J 9 bases; bases outside gene matches: 18. The CDR3 covers 17 residues. The chain's CDR3 is CATSGTSGGVRWGEQFF. The CDR3 DNA sequence: TGTGCCACCAGCGGGACTAGTGGGGGGGTAAGGTGGGGTGAGCAGTTCTTC.

CDR3 residues: CSLTWARGLGNEQFF. For the CDR3, the DNA is TGCAGCTTAACCTGGGCCAGGGGGTTGGGGAATGAGCAGTTCTTC. V gene TRBV29-1 combines with J gene TRBJ2-1; 7 bases agree with TRBD1. The V gene's germline CDR1 is SQVTM and CDR2 ANQGSEA. The length of the CDR3 is 15 residues. J was trimmed by 7 bases and V by 8 bases; bases with no gene match: 17.

This clonotype was recorded many times. The J gene is TRBJ2-7, the V gene TRBV24-1; TRBD2 aligns across 12 bases. The CDR3 covers 14 residues. From germline, CDR1 is KGHDR and CDR2 SFDVKD. V gave up 4 bases and J gave up 6 bases; unmatched junction bases: 3. CDR3 amino acids: CATSDRGLAGEQYF. The CDR3 DNA reads as TGTGCCACCAGTGACCGGGGACTAGCGGGCGAGCAGTACTTC.

This clonotype was observed many times. CDR3 sequence: CASSPPLGDRGLGETQYF. The CDR3 DNA follows: TGTGCCAGCAGCCCGCCCCTCGGGGACAGGGGGCTTGGGGAGACCCAGTACTTC. The gene calls are TRBV7-9 and TRBJ2-5; 12 positions match TRBD1. The germline V gene has CDR1 SEHNR and CDR2 FQNEAQ (reference sequence). V lost 5 bases to trimming and J lost 5 bases; unmatched junction nucleotides: 15. This CDR3 has 18 amino acids.